This T cell receptor beta chain was captured in a study of T cell changes during pregnancy in multiple sclerosis. The repertoire was sequenced with immunoSEQ multiplex PCR; TCRdb's copy has only in-frame clones and lacks some. Here the sample spans approximately 60,000 clones, about 91% being singletons. From germline, CDR1 is SGHAT and CDR2 FQNNGV. The V gene lost 0 bases and the J gene lost 0 bases, with 14 bases spanning the gap. CDR3 length equals 17 residues. The chain combines TRBV11-2 with TRBJ1-1; D unclear. The sample consisted of peripheral blood, taken before pregnancy. This clonotype was obtained from a female donor with multiple sclerosis, enrolled in a pregnancy study. CDR3 sequence: CASSLDSRRYLNTEAFF. In DNA, the CDR3 is TGTGCCAGCAGCTTAGATTCTAGGCGTTATTTGAACACTGAAGCTTTCTTT.